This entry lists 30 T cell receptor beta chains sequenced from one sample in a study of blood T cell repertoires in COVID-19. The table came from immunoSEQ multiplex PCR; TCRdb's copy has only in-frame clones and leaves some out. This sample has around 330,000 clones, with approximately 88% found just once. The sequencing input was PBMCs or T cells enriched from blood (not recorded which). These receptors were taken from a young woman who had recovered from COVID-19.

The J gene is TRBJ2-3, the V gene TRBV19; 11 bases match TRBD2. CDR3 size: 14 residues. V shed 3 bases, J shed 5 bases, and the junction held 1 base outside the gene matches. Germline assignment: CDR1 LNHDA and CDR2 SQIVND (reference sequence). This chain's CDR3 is CASSISGGEDTQYF. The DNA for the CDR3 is TGTGCCAGTAGTATTAGCGGGGGGGAAGATACGCAGTATTTT.

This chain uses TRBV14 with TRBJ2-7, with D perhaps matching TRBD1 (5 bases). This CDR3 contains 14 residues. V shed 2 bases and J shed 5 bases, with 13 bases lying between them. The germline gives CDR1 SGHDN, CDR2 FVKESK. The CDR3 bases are TGTGCCAGCAGCCAAATACAGGCTACCCACGAGCAGTACTTC. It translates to CASSQIQATHEQYF.

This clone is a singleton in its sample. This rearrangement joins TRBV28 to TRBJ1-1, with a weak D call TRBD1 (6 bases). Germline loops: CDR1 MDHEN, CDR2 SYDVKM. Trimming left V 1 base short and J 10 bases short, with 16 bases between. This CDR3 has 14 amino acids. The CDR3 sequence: CASSLSWGGRAAFF. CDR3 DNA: TGTGCCAGCAGTTTATCCTGGGGGGGGCGCGCAGCTTTCTTT.

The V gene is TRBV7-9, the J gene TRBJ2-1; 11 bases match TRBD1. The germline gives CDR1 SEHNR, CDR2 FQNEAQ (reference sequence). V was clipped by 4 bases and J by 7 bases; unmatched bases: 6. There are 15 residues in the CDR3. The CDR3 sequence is CASSSGQGAENEQFF. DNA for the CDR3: TGTGCCAGCAGCTCAGGACAGGGGGCTGAAAATGAGCAGTTCTTC.

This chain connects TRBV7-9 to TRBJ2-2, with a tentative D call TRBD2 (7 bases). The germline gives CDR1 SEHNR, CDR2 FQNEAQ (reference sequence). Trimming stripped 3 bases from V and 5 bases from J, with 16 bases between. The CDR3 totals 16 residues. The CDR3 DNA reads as TGTGCCAGCAGCTTCACCGGGCGGGGGCCAACCGGGGAGCTGTTTTTT. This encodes CASSFTGRGPTGELFF.

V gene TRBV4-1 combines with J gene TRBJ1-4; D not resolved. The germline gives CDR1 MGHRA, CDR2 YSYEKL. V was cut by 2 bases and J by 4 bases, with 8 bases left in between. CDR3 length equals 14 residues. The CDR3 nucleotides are TGCGCCAGCAGCCAAACGGGAGGTAATGAAAAACTGTTTTTT. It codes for CASSQTGGNEKLFF.

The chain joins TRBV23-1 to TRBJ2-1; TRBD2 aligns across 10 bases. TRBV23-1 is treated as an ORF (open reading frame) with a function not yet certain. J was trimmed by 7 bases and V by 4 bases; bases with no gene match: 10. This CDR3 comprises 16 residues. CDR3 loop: CASSRISGRCGNEQFF. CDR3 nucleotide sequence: TGCGCCAGCAGTCGAATTAGCGGGAGGTGTGGAAATGAGCAGTTCTTC.

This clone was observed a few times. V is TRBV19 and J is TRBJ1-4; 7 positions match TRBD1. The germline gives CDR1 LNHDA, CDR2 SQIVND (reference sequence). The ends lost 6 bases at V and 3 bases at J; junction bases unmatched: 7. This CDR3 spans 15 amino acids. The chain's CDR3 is CASRMTGTANEKLFF. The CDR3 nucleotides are TGTGCCAGTAGGATGACCGGGACAGCTAATGAAAAACTGTTTTTT.

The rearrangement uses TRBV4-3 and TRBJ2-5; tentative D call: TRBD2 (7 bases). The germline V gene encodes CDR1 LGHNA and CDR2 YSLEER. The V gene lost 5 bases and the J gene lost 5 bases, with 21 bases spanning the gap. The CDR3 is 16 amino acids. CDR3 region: CASSSLGGARRETQYF. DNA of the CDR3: TGCGCCAGCAGCTCCTTAGGGGGGGCCCGGCGGGAGACCCAGTACTTC.

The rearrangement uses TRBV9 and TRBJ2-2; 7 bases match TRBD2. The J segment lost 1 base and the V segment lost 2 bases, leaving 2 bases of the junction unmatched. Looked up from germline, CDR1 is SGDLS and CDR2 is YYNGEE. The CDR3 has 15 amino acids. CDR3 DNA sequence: TGTGCCAGCAGCGTCGGCGGGAGGAACACCGGGGAGCTGTTTTTT. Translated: CASSVGGRNTGELFF.

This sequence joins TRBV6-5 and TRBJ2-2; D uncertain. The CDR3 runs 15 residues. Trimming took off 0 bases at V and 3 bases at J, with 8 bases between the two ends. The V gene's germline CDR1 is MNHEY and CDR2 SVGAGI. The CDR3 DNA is TGTGCCAGCAGTTACTCGCCCCGGGACACCGGGGAGCTGTTTTTT. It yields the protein CASSYSPRDTGELFF.

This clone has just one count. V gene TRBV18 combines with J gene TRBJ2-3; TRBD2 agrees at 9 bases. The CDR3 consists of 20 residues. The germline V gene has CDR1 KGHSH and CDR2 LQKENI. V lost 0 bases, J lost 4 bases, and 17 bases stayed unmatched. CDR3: CASSPPFTTGASGIPDTQYF. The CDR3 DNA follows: TGTGCCAGCTCACCACCGTTTACCACAGGAGCTAGCGGGATCCCAGATACGCAGTATTTT.

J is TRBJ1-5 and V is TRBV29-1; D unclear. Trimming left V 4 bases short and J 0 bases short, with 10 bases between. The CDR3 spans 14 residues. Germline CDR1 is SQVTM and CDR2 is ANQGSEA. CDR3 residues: CSVVEDHSNQPQHF. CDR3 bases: TGCAGCGTTGTTGAGGATCATAGCAATCAGCCCCAGCATTTT.

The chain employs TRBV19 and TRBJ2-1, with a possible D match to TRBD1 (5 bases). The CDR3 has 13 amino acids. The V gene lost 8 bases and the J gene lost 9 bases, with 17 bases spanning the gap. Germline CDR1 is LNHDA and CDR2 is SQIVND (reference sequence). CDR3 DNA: TGTGCCAGTTTTTCAGGGCACCAGGCTGAGCAGTTCTTC. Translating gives CASFSGHQAEQFF.

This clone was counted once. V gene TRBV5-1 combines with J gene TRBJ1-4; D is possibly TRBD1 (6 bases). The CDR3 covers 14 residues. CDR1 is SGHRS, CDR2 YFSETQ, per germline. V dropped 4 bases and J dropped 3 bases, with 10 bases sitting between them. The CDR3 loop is CASSQTGSNEKLFF. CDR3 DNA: TGCGCCAGCAGCCAGACAGGTTCTAATGAAAAACTGTTTTTT.

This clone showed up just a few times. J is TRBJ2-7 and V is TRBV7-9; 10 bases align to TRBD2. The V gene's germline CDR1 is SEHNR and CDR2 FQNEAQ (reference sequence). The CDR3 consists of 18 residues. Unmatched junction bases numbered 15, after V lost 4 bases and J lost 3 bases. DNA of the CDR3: TGTGCCAGCAGCTCAATAGCGGGAGGCCTTGCGTCGGACTACGAGCAGTACTTC. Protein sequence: CASSSIAGGLASDYEQYF.

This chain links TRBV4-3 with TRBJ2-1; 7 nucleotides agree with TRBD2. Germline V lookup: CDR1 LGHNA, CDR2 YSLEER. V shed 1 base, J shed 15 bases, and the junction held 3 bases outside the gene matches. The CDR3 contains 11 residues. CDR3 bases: TGCGCCAGCAGCCAAGCGACTAGCATGTTCTTC. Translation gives CASSQATSMFF.

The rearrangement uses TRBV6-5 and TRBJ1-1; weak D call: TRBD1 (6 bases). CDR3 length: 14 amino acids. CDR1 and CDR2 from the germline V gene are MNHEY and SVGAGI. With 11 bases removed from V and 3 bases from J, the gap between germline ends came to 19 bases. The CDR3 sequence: CACGSQGRHTEAFF. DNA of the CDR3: TGTGCCTGCGGCTCACAGGGACGGCACACTGAAGCTTTCTTT.

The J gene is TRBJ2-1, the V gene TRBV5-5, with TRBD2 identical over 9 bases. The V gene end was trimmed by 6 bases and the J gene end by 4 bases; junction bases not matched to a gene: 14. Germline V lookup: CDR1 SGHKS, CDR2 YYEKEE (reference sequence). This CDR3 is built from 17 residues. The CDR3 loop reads CASNGGSSGSVYNEQFF. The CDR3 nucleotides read TGTGCCAGCAACGGGGGGAGTAGCGGGAGTGTATACAATGAGCAGTTCTTC.

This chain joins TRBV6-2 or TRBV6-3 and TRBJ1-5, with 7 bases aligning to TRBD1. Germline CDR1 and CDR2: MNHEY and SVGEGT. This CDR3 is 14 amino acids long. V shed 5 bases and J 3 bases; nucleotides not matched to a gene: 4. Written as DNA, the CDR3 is TGTGCCAGCAGTCGACAGGGATACAATCAGCCCCAGCATTTT. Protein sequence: CASSRQGYNQPQHF.

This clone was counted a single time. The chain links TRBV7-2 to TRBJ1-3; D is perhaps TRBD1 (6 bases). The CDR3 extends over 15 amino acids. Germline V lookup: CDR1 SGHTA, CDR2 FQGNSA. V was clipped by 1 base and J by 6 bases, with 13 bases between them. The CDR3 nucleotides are TGTGCCAGCAGCTTAGTAACAGGGAGCGCAAACACCATATATTTT. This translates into CASSLVTGSANTIYF.

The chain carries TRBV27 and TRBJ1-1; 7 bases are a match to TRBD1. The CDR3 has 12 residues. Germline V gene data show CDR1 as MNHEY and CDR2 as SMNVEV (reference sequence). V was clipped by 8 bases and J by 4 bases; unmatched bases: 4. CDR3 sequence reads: CASGQGVTEAFF. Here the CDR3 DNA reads TGTGCCAGCGGGCAGGGGGTCACTGAAGCTTTCTTT.

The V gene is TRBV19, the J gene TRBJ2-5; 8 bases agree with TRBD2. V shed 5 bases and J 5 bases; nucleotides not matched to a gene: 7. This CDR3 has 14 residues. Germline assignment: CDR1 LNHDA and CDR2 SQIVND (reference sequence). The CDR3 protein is CASSSQREKETQYF. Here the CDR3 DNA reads TGTGCCAGTAGTTCCCAGCGGGAGAAGGAGACCCAGTACTTC.

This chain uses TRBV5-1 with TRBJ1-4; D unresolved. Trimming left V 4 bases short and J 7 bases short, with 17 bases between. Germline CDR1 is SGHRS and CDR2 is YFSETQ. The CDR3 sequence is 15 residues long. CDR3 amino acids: CASSGEGLRSEKLFF. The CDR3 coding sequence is TGCGCCAGCAGCGGAGAAGGACTCCGGAGTGAAAAACTGTTTTTT.

The CDR3 DNA is TGTGCCACCAGTGATTCGCCGGGACAGCCAAGGGATGCCTACGAGCAGTACTTC. Protein product: CATSDSPGQPRDAYEQYF. The chain combines TRBV24-1 with TRBJ2-7; 7 bases fit TRBD1. This CDR3 has 18 residues. V was clipped by 2 bases and J by 2 bases; unmatched bases: 14. Germline-derived CDR1 and CDR2 are KGHDR and SFDVKD.

This chain's CDR3 is CASSVDQGRSLTGELFF. CDR3 sequence (DNA): TGTGCCAGCAGCGTAGACCAGGGGCGATCCTTGACCGGGGAGCTGTTTTTT. V and J are TRBV9 and TRBJ2-2; D might be TRBD1 (6 bases). V lost 0 bases to trimming and J lost 5 bases, with 17 bases between them. The CDR3 is made up of 17 amino acids. The germline CDR1 and CDR2 sequences are SGDLS and YYNGEE.

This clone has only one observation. CDR3 residues: CASSQDPQGSYEQYF. The CDR3 DNA is TGCGCCAGCAGCCAAGACCCCCAGGGGTCCTACGAGCAGTACTTC. This chain uses TRBV4-3 with TRBJ2-7, with D possibly matching TRBD1 (6 bases). The CDR3 is 15 residues long. Trimming removed 0 bases from V and 1 base from J, with 10 bases in between. The germline gives CDR1 LGHNA, CDR2 YSLEER.

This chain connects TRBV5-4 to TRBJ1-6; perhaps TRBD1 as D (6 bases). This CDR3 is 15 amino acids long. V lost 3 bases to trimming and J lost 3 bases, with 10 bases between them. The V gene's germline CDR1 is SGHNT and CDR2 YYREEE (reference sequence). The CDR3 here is CASSSRGGYNSPLHF. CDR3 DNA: TGTGCCAGCAGCTCCAGGGGTGGCTATAATTCACCCCTCCACTTT. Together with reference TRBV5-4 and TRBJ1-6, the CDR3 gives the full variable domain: ETGVTQSPTHLIKTRGQQVTLRCSSQSGHNTVSWYQQALGQGPQFIFQYYREEENGRGNFPPRFSGLQFPNYSSELNVNALELDDSALYLCASSSRGGYNSPLHFGNGTRLTVT.

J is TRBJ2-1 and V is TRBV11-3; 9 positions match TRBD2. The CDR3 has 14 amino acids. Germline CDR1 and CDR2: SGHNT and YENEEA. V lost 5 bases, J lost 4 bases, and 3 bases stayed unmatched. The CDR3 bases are TGTGCCAGCAGCAAAGGACTAGCGTACAATGAGCAGTTCTTC. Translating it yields CASSKGLAYNEQFF.

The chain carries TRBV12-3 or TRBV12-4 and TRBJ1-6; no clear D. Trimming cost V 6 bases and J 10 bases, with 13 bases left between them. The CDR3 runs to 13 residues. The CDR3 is CASRELEASPLHF. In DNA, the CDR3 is TGTGCCAGCAGAGAACTCGAGGCCTCACCCCTCCACTTT.